Presented here are 9 T cell receptor beta chains from one specimen sequenced in a study of OX40 agonist ivuxolimab in advanced cancers. Only in-frame clones appear in the TCRdb table, and some are missing; sequencing was by immunoSEQ multiplex PCR. The data show 35,000 to 50,000 clones, 70% to 90% seen once. This specimen was CD4+ or CD8+ T cells sorted from blood, taken in a trial of the OX40 agonist ivuxolimab. Receptor source: an adult with an advanced solid tumor such as melanoma, head and neck, liver or kidney cancer.

By proportion, this clone is medium-sized (0.01 to 0.1%). The J gene is TRBJ2-3, the V gene TRBV4-1; TRBD2 matches 14 bases. V was clipped by 5 bases and J by 5 bases; unmatched bases: 6. Germline loops: CDR1 MGHRA, CDR2 YSYEKL. This CDR3 spans 16 amino acids. The CDR3 nucleotides read TGCGCCAGCAGCGAACGACTAGCGGGGGGGGGAGATACGCAGTATTTT. Amino acids: CASSERLAGGGDTQYF.

This chain links TRBV9 with TRBJ1-1; D not certain. V lost 0 bases, J lost 1 base, and 7 bases lay in between. There are 14 residues in the CDR3. CDR1 and CDR2 (germline): SGDLS, YYNGEE. The CDR3 loop reads CASSVENRNTEAFF. The CDR3 DNA sequence: TGTGCCAGCAGCGTAGAAAACAGGAACACTGAAGCTTTCTTT.

This chain links TRBV11-3 with TRBJ2-1; 8 bases agree with TRBD2. Germline V gene data show CDR1 as SGHNT and CDR2 as YENEEA. The J segment lost 9 bases and the V segment lost 0 bases, leaving 10 bases of the junction unmatched. The CDR3 is 16 residues long. The CDR3 sequence is CASSLDIREGQGEQFF. Here the CDR3 DNA reads TGTGCCAGCAGCTTAGATATACGGGAGGGCCAGGGTGAGCAGTTCTTC.

The V call is TRBV5-4, the J call TRBJ2-1, with no clear D. V was clipped by 0 bases and J by 0 bases, with 7 bases between them. The germline V gene encodes CDR1 SGHNT and CDR2 YYREEE (reference sequence). CDR3 size: 15 residues. CDR3: CASSLALSSYNEQFF. The CDR3, as DNA: TGTGCCAGCAGCTTGGCACTTAGCTCCTACAATGAGCAGTTCTTC.

In this sample, this clone turned up once. The chain has TRBV4-1 and TRBJ2-2; 11 bases match TRBD1. With V trimmed by 4 bases and J by 5 bases, 6 bases remained unmatched. The germline gives CDR1 MGHRA, CDR2 YSYEKL. This CDR3 is built from 16 residues. DNA of the CDR3: TGCGCCAGCAGCCCCCTGGGGACAGGGGGGACCGGGGAGCTGTTTTTT. Translated: CASSPLGTGGTGELFF.

The chain links TRBV29-1 to TRBJ1-5, with TRBD1 matching 9 bases. The length of the CDR3 is 13 residues. Germline lookup yields CDR1 SQVTM and CDR2 ANQGSEA. With V trimmed by 7 bases and J by 5 bases, 6 bases remained unmatched. CDR3 DNA sequence: TGCAGCGCTCGGACAGGGGTCGATCAGCCCCAGCATTTT. It encodes CSARTGVDQPQHF.

V gene TRBV27 combines with J gene TRBJ2-1, with unresolved D. Looked up from germline, CDR1 is MNHEY and CDR2 is SMNVEV (reference sequence). This CDR3 is 11 amino acids long. Trimming took 3 bases from V and 7 from J, leaving 4 bases between them. CDR3 nucleotides: TGTGCCAGCAGTTTGGCAAATGAGCAGTTCTTC. Amino acid sequence: CASSLANEQFF.

The V gene is TRBV7-9, the J gene TRBJ1-1, with D uncertain. From germline, CDR1 is SEHNR and CDR2 FQNEAQ (reference sequence). The length of the CDR3 is 13 residues. Trimming removed 0 bases from V and 1 base from J, with 3 bases in between. The CDR3 nucleotides are TGTGCCAGCAGCTTAGCCGCGAACACTGAAGCTTTCTTT. This encodes CASSLAANTEAFF.

Here the CDR3 reads CASSYSGGTEAFF. DNA of the CDR3: TGCGCCAGCAGCTACTCAGGTGGGACTGAAGCTTTCTTT. V and J are TRBV5-1 and TRBJ1-1, with D unresolved. CDR3 length: 13 amino acids. V was shortened by 3 bases and J by 5 bases, with 11 bases between the two germline ends. The germline V gene has CDR1 SGHRS and CDR2 YFSETQ. Based on the CDR3 plus reference TRBV5-1 and TRBJ1-1, the full variable domain is KAGVTQTPRYLIKTRGQQVTLSCSPISGHRSVSWYQQTPGQGLQFLFEYFSETQRNKGNFPGRFSGRQFSNSRSEMNVSTLELGDSALYLCASSYSGGTEAFFGQGTRLTVV.